This TCR beta chain comes out of a study of blood T cell repertoires in COVID-19. Across the study: The United States, Italy and Spain provided the acute and convalescent COVID-19 samples. PBMCs, B-cell-depleted T cells, or T cells provided the cDNA or gDNA that made up the material.

Sequenced by immunoSEQ multiplex PCR; TCRdb stores in-frame clones only, minus some. The sample yields about 170,000 clones, about 87% seen once. There are 15 residues in the CDR3. Germline V gene lookup returns CDR1 SGHVS and CDR2 FQNEAQ. The trim removed 5 bases at V and 1 base at J, leaving 1 base unmatched. The clonotype was recovered from a man in his late teens or twenties with active or convalescent COVID-19. The sequenced sample consisted of peripheral blood. The chain joins TRBV7-8 to TRBJ2-2; 10 bases match TRBD2. CDR3 DNA: TGTGCCAGCAGCCGACTAGCGGGGAACACCGGGGAGCTGTTTTTT. Translated: CASSRLAGNTGELFF.